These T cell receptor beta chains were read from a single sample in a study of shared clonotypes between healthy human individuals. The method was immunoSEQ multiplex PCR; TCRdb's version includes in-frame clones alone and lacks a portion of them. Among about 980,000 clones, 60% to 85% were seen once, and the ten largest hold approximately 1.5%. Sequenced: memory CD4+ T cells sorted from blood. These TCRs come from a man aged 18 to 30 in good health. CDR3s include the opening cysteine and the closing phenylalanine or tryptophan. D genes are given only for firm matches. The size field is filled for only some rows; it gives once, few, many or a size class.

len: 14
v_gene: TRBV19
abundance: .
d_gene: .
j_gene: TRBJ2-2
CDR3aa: CASKRGASTGELFF
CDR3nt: TGTGCCAGTAAGAGGGGGGCGAGCACCGGGGAGCTGTTTTTT

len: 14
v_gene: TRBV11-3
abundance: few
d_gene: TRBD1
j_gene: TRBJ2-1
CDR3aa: CASSLGQGIDEQFF
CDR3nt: TGTGCCAGCAGCTTGGGACAGGGCATCGATGAGCAGTTCTTC

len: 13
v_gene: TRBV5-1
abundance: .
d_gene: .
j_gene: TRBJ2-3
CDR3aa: CASSLEVTDTQYF
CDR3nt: TGCGCCAGCAGCTTGGAGGTCACAGATACGCAGTATTTT

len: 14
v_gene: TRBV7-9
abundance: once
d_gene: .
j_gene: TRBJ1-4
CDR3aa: CASSFDGGNEKLFF
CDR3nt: TGTGCCAGCAGCTTCGACGGGGGTAATGAAAAACTGTTTTTT

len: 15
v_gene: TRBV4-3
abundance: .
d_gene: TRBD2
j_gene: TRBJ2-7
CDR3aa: CASSQDILAGREQYF
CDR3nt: TGCGCCAGCAGCCAAGACATCCTAGCGGGACGCGAGCAGTACTTC

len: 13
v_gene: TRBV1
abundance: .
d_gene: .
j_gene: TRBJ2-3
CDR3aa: CTSSQSRTDTQYF
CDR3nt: TGCACCAGCAGCCAGTCCCGCACAGATACGCAGTATTTT

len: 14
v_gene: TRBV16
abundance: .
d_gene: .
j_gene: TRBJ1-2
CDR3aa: CASSQWWGNYGYTF
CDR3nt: TGTGCCAGCAGCCAATGGTGGGGGAACTATGGCTACACCTTC

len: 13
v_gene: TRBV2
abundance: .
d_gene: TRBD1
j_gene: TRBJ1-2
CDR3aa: CASSADRDYGYTF
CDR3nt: TGTGCCAGCAGTGCGGACAGGGACTATGGCTACACCTTC

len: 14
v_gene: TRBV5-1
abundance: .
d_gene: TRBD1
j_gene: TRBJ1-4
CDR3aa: CASSSGQKDEKLFF
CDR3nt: TGCGCCAGCAGCTCGGGACAGAAAGATGAAAAACTGTTTTTT

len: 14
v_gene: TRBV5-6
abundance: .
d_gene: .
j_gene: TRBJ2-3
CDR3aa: CASSSYRVEDTQYF
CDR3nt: TGTGCCAGCAGCTCCTACAGGGTAGAGGATACGCAGTATTTT

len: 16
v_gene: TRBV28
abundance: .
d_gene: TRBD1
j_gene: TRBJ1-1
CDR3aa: CASSLRRNNRGTEAFF
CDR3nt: TGTGCCAGCAGTTTACGAAGAAATAACAGGGGAACTGAAGCTTTCTTT

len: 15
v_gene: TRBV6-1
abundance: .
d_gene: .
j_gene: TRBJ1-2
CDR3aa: CASSAVGSSYYGYTF
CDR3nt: TGTGCCAGCAGTGCCGTGGGCAGTTCCTACTATGGCTACACCTTC

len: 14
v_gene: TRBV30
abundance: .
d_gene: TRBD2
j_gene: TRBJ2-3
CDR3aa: CAWNFGTSPDTQYF
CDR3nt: TGTGCCTGGAATTTTGGGACTAGCCCGGATACGCAGTATTTT

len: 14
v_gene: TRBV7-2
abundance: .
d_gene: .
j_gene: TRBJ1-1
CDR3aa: CASSFRGMNTEAFF
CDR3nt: TGTGCCAGCAGCTTTCGCGGCATGAACACTGAAGCTTTCTTT

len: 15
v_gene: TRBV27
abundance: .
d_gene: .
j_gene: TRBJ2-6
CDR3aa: CASSLGPERANVLTF
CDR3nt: TGTGCCAGCAGTTTAGGGCCGGAGAGGGCCAACGTCCTGACTTTC

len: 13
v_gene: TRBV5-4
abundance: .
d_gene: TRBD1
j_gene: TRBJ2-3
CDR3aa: CASSSRGSDTQYF
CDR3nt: TGTGCCAGCAGCTCCAGGGGGTCAGATACGCAGTATTTT

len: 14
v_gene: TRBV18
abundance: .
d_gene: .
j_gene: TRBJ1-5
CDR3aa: CASSFSTGNQPQHF
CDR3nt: TGTGCCAGCTCTTTCTCTACAGGCAATCAGCCCCAGCATTTT

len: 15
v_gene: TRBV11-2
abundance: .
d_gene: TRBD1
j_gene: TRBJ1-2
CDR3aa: CASSLQGAIGYGYTF
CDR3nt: TGTGCCAGCAGCCTACAGGGGGCAATTGGGTATGGCTACACCTTC

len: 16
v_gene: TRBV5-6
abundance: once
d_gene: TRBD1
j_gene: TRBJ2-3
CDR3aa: CASSSLGAGGSDTQYF
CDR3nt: TGTGCCAGCAGCTCTTTAGGGGCAGGGGGCTCAGATACGCAGTATTTT

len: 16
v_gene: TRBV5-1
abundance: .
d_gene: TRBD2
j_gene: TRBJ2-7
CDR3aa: CASSPGLAGSSYEQYF
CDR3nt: TGCGCCAGCAGCCCGGGACTAGCGGGGAGCTCCTACGAGCAGTACTTC

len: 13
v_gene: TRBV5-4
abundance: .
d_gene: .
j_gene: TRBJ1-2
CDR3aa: CASSPGQNYGYTF
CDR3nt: TGTGCCAGCAGCCCCGGACAGAACTATGGCTACACCTTC

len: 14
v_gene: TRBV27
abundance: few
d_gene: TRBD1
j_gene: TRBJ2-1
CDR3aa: CASSLGTGRNEQFF
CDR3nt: TGTGCCAGCAGTTTGGGGACAGGGCGGAATGAGCAGTTCTTC

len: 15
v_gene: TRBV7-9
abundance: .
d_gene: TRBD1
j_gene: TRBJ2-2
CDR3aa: CASSIGTGGSGELFF
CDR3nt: TGTGCCAGCAGCATAGGGACAGGGGGTTCCGGGGAGCTGTTTTTT

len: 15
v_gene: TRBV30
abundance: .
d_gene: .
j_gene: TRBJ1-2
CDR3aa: CAWSVSSRAHYGYTF
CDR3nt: TGTGCCTGGAGTGTTTCCAGCAGAGCCCACTATGGCTACACCTTC

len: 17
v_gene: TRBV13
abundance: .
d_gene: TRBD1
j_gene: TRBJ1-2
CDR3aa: CASSLGTGGGFGYGYTF
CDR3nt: TGTGCCAGCAGCCTAGGGACAGGGGGCGGCTTTGGCTATGGCTACACCTTC

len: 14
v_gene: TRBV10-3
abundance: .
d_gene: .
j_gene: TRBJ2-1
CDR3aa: CAISGFDNYNEQFF
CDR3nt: TGTGCCATCAGTGGCTTTGACAACTACAATGAGCAGTTCTTC

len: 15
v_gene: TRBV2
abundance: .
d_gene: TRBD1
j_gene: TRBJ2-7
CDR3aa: CASSAVQGPFGEQYF
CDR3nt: TGTGCCAGCAGTGCGGTACAGGGGCCGTTTGGCGAGCAGTACTTC

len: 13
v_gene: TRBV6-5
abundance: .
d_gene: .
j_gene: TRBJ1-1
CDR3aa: CASRPGLNTEAFF
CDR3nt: TGTGCCAGCAGACCGGGCCTGAACACTGAAGCTTTCTTT

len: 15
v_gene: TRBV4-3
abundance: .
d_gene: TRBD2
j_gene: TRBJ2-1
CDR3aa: CASSRGTSPFKEQFF
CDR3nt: TGCGCCAGCAGCCGAGGGACTAGCCCTTTCAAGGAGCAGTTCTTC

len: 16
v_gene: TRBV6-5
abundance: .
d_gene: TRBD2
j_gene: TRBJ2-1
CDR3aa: CASSYTPGRTRNEQFF
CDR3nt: TGTGCCAGCAGTTACACCCCAGGAAGGACTAGGAATGAGCAGTTCTTC

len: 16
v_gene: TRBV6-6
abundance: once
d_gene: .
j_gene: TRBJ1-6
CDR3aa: CASSLGLTGNNSPLHF
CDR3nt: TGTGCCAGCAGCCTTGGCCTGACAGGCAATAATTCACCCCTCCACTTT

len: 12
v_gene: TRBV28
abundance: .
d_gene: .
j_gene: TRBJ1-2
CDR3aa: CASSFSGYGYTF
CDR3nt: TGTGCCAGCAGTTTTTCCGGGTATGGCTACACCTTC

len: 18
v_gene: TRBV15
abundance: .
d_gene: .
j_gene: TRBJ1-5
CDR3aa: CATSRGGTPLGGNQPQHF
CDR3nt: TGTGCCACCAGCAGAGGCGGGACGCCCTTAGGTGGCAATCAGCCCCAGCATTTT

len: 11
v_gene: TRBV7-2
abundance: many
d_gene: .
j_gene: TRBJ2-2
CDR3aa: CASSLEGGPIF
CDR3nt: TGTGCCAGCAGCTTAGAAGGGGGACCGATTTTT

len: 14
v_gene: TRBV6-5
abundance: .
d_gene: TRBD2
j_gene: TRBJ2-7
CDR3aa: CASARAGLSYEQYF
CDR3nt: TGTGCCAGCGCCCGAGCGGGATTATCCTACGAGCAGTACTTC

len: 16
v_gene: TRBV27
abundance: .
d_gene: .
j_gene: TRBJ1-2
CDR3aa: CASSYRGREKDYGYTF
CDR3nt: TGTGCCAGCAGTTATCGAGGGAGGGAAAAAGACTATGGCTACACCTTC

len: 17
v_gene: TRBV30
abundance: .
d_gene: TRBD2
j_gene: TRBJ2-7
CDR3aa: CAWSEGLAGGVTYEQYF
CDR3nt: TGTGCCTGGAGCGAGGGACTAGCGGGGGGAGTAACCTACGAGCAGTACTTC

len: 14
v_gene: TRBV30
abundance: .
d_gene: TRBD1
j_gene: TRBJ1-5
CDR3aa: CAWSSGQRNQPQHF
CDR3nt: TGTGCCTGGAGCTCGGGACAGCGAAATCAGCCCCAGCATTTT

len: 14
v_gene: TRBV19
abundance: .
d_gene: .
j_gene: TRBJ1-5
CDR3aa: CASNVGQFNQPQHF
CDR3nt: TGTGCCAGTAACGTGGGGCAGTTTAATCAGCCCCAGCATTTT

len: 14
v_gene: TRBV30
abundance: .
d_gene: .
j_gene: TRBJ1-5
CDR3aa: CAGPAWQGTQPQHF
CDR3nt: TGTGCCGGACCGGCATGGCAGGGCACTCAGCCCCAGCATTTT

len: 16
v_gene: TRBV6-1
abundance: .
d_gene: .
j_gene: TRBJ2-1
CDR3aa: CASSGLAVLSYNEQFF
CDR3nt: TGTGCCAGCAGTGGCTTAGCGGTCCTTTCCTACAATGAGCAGTTCTTC

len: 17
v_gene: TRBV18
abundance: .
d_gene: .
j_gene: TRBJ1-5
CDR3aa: CASSLFSVGVVDQPQHF
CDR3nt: TGTGCCAGCTCACTATTCTCAGTTGGGGTTGTAGATCAGCCCCAGCATTTT

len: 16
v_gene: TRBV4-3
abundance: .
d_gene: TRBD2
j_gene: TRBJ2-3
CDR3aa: CASSRGTIQITDTQYF
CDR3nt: TGCGCCAGCAGCCGAGGGACTATTCAGATCACAGATACGCAGTATTTT

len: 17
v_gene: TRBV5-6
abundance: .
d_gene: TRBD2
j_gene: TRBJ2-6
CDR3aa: CASSLDQGLAGANVLTF
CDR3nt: TGTGCCAGCAGCTTGGATCAGGGACTAGCCGGGGCCAACGTCCTGACTTTC

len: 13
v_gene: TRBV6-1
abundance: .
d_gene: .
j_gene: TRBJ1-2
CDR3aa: CASRGRKDYGYTF
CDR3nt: TGTGCCAGCAGAGGACGAAAAGACTATGGCTACACCTTC

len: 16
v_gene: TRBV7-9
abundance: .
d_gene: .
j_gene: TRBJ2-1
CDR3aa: CAILNPAGNSYNEQFF
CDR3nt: TGTGCCATCCTCAACCCCGCCGGGAATTCTTACAATGAGCAGTTCTTC

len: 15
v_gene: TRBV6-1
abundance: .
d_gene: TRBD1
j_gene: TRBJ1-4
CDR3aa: CASSAEQGPGEKLFF
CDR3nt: TGTGCCAGCAGTGCCGAACAGGGGCCCGGTGAAAAACTGTTTTTT

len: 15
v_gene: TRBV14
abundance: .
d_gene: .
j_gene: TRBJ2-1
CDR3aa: CASSQLRGTYNEQFF
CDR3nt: TGTGCCAGCAGCCAATTGAGGGGGACCTACAATGAGCAGTTCTTC

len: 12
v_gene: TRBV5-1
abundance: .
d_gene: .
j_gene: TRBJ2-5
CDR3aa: CASSPQAETQYF
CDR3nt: TGCGCCAGCAGCCCACAGGCGGAGACCCAGTACTTC

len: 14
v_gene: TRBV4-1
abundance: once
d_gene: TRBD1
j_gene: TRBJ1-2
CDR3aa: CASSQPGGGSGYTF
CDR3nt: TGCGCCAGCAGCCAACCAGGGGGAGGCTCTGGCTACACCTTC

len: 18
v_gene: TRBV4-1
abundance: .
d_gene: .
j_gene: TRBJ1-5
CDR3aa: CASSQEIPQGPVSQPQHF
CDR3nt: TGCGCCAGCAGCCAAGAAATCCCACAGGGACCTGTCAGTCAGCCCCAGCATTTT

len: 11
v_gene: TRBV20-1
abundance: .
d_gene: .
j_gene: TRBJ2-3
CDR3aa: CSARAGTHQYF
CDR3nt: TGCAGTGCTAGGGCCGGGACCCATCAGTATTTT

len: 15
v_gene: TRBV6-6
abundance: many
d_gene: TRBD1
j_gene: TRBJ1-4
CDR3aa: CASSYRQGTNEKLFF
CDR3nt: TGTGCCAGCAGTTACCGACAGGGGACTAATGAAAAACTGTTTTTT

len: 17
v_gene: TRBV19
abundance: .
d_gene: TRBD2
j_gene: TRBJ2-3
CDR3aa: CASRRLLTSGNTDTQYF
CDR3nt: TGTGCCAGTCGCCGTCTCCTGACTAGCGGAAACACAGATACGCAGTATTTT